These 18 T cell receptor beta chains share one sample of origin, sequenced in a study of T cell repertoires in cytomegalovirus infection. Each CDR3 protein is one row after TCRdb ran MiXCR on the reads. The sample has roughly 230,000 distinct CDR3 sequences, roughly 22% seen once. Sequencing input: CD8+ T cells from PBMCs. These receptors all stem from a human donor in good health (CMV status not recorded). Some clones in this sample may be carry-over from other donors' samples.

This chain links TRBV4-2 with TRBJ2-7; D perhaps matches TRBD2 (6 bases). The V and J ends lost 0 bases and 4 bases respectively, with 22 bases between them. CDR1 is LGHNA, CDR2 YNFKEQ, per germline. This CDR3 has 18 amino acids. Here the CDR3 reads CASSQEEVGTLLEYEQYF. The CDR3 DNA reads TGTGCCAGCAGCCAAGAAGAAGTGGGGACTCTTCTCGAGTACGAGCAGTACTTC.

V gene TRBV12-3 or TRBV12-4 combines with J gene TRBJ2-7; the D gene is possibly TRBD1 (6 bases). V was clipped by 1 base and J by 0 bases, with 7 bases between them. CDR3 length: 14 residues. Written as DNA, the CDR3 is TGTGCCAGCAGTTTAGGGACAGCCTCCTACGAGCAGTACTTC. Translated, it gives CASSLGTASYEQYF.

Concerning this clonotype itself: A read error may produce the germline difference seen at one junction end. This chain joins TRBV7-9 and TRBJ1-1; 7 bases align to TRBD1. Germline V gene lookup returns CDR1 SEHNR and CDR2 FQNEAQ (reference sequence). This CDR3 spans 13 amino acids. The CDR3 sequence: CASSIPGQSPPGF. CDR3 DNA sequence: TGTGCCAGCAGCATCCCGGGACAGTCCCCGCCCGGTTTT.

The chain joins TRBV4-1 to TRBJ1-1; the D is unclear. The CDR3 contains 12 residues. The V gene lost 1 base and the J gene lost 7 bases, with 7 bases spanning the gap. The germline V gene has CDR1 MGHRA and CDR2 YSYEKL. In DNA, the CDR3 is TGCGCCAGCAGCCAAGTGCGGGGTGAAGCTTTCTTT. Residues: CASSQVRGEAFF.

The rearrangement joins TRBV20-1 to TRBJ2-7; D perhaps matches TRBD2 (7 bases). The V end was cut by 2 bases, the J end by 6 bases, with 14 bases between. The CDR3 is 13 residues long. Per germline, CDR1 DFQATT and CDR2 SNEGSKA (reference sequence). The CDR3 region is CSARTLGGAEQYF. The DNA for the CDR3 is TGCAGTGCTAGAACATTAGGGGGGGCCGAGCAGTACTTC.

This clonotype appeared many times. The V and J genes are TRBV7-9 and TRBJ2-5; unclear D gene. The V gene's germline CDR1 is SEHNR and CDR2 FQNEAQ (reference sequence). This CDR3 comprises 13 residues. V was pared by 2 bases and J by 5 bases, with 9 bases between. CDR3 DNA: TGTGCCAGCAGCTTAATAACCGGGGAGACCCAGTACTTC. Its translation is CASSLITGETQYF. The whole variable domain, filled in from reference TRBV7-9 and TRBJ2-5, reads DTGVSQNPRHKITKRGQNVTFRCDPISEHNRLYWYRQTLGQGPEFLTYFQNEAQLEKSRLLSDRFSAERPKGSFSTLEIQRTEQGDSAMYLCASSLITGETQYFGPGTRLLVL.

The chain has TRBV10-3 and TRBJ2-1; 9 bases map to TRBD2. Unmatched junction bases numbered 11, after V lost 10 bases and J lost 7 bases. The CDR3 extends over 14 amino acids. Germline V CDR1 and CDR2: ENHRY, SYGVKD. The CDR3 is CATSPSGAGNEQFF. CDR3 coding DNA: TGTGCCACCTCACCTAGCGGGGCCGGGAATGAGCAGTTCTTC.

The chain recombines TRBV7-2 with TRBJ2-5, with 9 bases fitting TRBD1. This CDR3 has 16 residues. CDR1 SGHTA and CDR2 FQGNSA come from the germline V gene. The J segment lost 5 bases and the V segment lost 4 bases, leaving 11 bases of the junction unmatched. In nucleotides, the CDR3 is TGTGCCAGCAGCTGGGGGCCGGGACAGGGATTTGAGACCCAGTACTTC. Translation: CASSWGPGQGFETQYF.

A few counts support this clonotype. J is TRBJ2-1 and V is TRBV11-1; D may be TRBD1 (6 bases). The CDR3 loop spans 17 amino acids. The ends were cut back, 5 bases at V and 0 bases at J, with 17 bases in the middle. CDR1 SGHAT and CDR2 FQDESV come from the germline V gene (reference sequence). As DNA, the CDR3 is TGTGCCAGCAGCCCGAGGACAGTTAGTTCCTCCTACAATGAGCAGTTCTTC. Translated, it gives CASSPRTVSSSYNEQFF.

A few counts support this clonotype. CDR3: CSARERLAALQETQYF. In DNA, the CDR3 is TGCAGTGCTAGAGAGAGACTAGCGGCCCTGCAAGAGACCCAGTACTTC. The chain joins TRBV20-1 to TRBJ2-5, with 9 bases lining up with TRBD2. V shed 0 bases, J shed 2 bases, and the junction held 7 bases outside the gene matches. Germline V gene sequence: CDR1 DFQATT, CDR2 SNEGSKA (reference sequence). The CDR3 is 16 amino acids.

This rearrangement joins TRBV6-8 to TRBJ1-4; TRBD1 matches 8 bases. Germline CDR1 is MNHGY and CDR2 is SAAAGT. V shed 3 bases and J 6 bases; nucleotides not matched to a gene: 6. This CDR3 region has 15 residues. The CDR3 protein is CASSYSGQDYEKLFF. As DNA, the CDR3 is TGTGCCAGCAGTTATTCGGGACAGGACTATGAAAAACTGTTTTTT.

This clonotype has just a few counts. J is TRBJ1-1 and V is TRBV20-1; D not certain. This CDR3 has 14 amino acids. V lost 0 bases and J 0 bases, leaving 8 bases between the germline ends. Per germline, CDR1 DFQATT and CDR2 SNEGSKA (reference sequence). The CDR3 loop reads CSAREQLMNTEAFF. The CDR3 nucleotides are TGCAGTGCTAGAGAACAACTAATGAACACTGAAGCTTTCTTT.

The gene calls are TRBV20-1 and TRBJ1-1; D is undetermined. Germline CDR1 DFQATT, CDR2 SNEGSKA (reference sequence). The CDR3 contains 13 residues. The V end lost 3 bases, the J end lost 1 base, and 9 bases lay between the germline ends. The CDR3 here is CSASHVTNTEAFF. The CDR3 DNA follows: TGCAGTGCTAGTCACGTTACGAACACTGAAGCTTTCTTT.

In nucleotides, the CDR3 is TGTGCCAGCAGCTTCCCGGGTTTCTACGAGCAGTACTTC. It encodes CASSFPGFYEQYF. The chain joins TRBV7-9 to TRBJ2-7; D gene unclear. CDR3 size: 13 residues. CDR1 is SEHNR and CDR2 is FQNEAQ in the germline V gene (reference sequence). V shed 3 bases and J shed 3 bases, with 9 bases lying between them.

This clonotype turned up a few times. CDR3 region: CASSPGSDNEQFF. CDR3 in DNA: TGTGCCAGCAGCCCGGGGAGCGACAATGAGCAGTTCTTC. The rearrangement joins TRBV7-6 to TRBJ2-1; a possible D gene is TRBD2 (5 bases). V lost 5 bases to trimming and J lost 5 bases, with 10 bases between them. This CDR3 contains 13 residues. From germline, CDR1 is SGHVS and CDR2 FNYEAQ.

This clonotype was counted between two and nine times. This chain uses TRBV7-4 with TRBJ2-1; D remains unclear. V was trimmed by 2 bases and J by 2 bases, leaving 13 bases between them. From germline, CDR1 is SGHVT and CDR2 SQSDAQ. There are 16 residues in the CDR3. In DNA form, the CDR3 reads TGTGCCAGCAGCTTAAGGGCAGGCAATCCCTACAATGAGCAGTTCTTC. Residues: CASSLRAGNPYNEQFF.

This chain uses TRBV7-9 with TRBJ1-3; D ambiguous. Germline V gene lookup returns CDR1 SEHNR and CDR2 FQNEAQ (reference sequence). V was shortened by 4 bases and J by 2 bases, with 9 bases between the two germline ends. The CDR3 spans 14 residues. CDR3 DNA: TGTGCCAGCAGCTCCGACTCAGCTGGAAACACCATATATTTT. Amino acids: CASSSDSAGNTIYF. The variable domain in full, with the rest retrieved from reference TRBV7-9 and TRBJ1-3, is DTGVSQNPRHKITKRGQNVTFRCDPISEHNRLYWYRQTLGQGPEFLTYFQNEAQLEKSRLLSDRFSAERPKGSFSTLEIQRTEQGDSAMYLCASSSDSAGNTIYFGEGSWLTVV.

In this sample, this clonotype turned up many times. The chain uses TRBV7-2 and TRBJ2-7, with D unresolved. The V gene lost 5 bases and the J gene lost 7 bases, with 9 bases spanning the gap. The CDR3 sequence is 11 residues long. Germline CDR1 and CDR2: SGHTA and FQGNSA. For the CDR3, the DNA is TGTGCCAGCAGCCTCTTCGGGGAGCAGTACTTC. This translates into CASSLFGEQYF.